This TCR beta chain was identified in a study of CD8 T cells in ankylosing spondylitis. Findings and caveats of the study: The authors found the disease-linked clones to be CD8+ and relatively rare in peripheral blood. From matched ankylosing spondylitis synovial fluid, disease-linked clones were reportedly recovered at significantly enriched levels. A TCR beta motif of seven or eight highly homologous variants appeared characteristic of ankylosing spondylitis blood. Past research had described some motif variants in reactive arthritis synovial fluid and blood.

The CDR3 has 14 amino acids. CDR1 SGHTA and CDR2 FQGNSA come from the germline V gene. The V gene lost 4 bases and the J gene lost 6 bases, with 15 bases spanning the gap. Quantitative 5'-RACE was performed with molecular barcodes, and it yielded the TCR beta libraries. TCRdb recomputed calls from the 5' RACE reads with MiXCR, one row per CDR3 protein. In the table there are about 400,000 distinct CDR3 sequences, 20% to 25% of which are singletons. This clonotype has just a few counts. Its antigen is as yet unknown. The sample consisted of blood, either unsorted or a sorted T cell fraction (not recorded which). J is TRBJ1-2 and V is TRBV7-2, with D maybe TRBD1 (6 bases). The sequence derives from a male donor with ankylosing spondylitis. The CDR3 sequence is CASSSPGVRDGYTF. In DNA form, the CDR3 reads TGTGCCAGCAGCTCTCCAGGGGTGAGGGATGGCTACACCTTC.